The present T cell receptor beta chain was sequenced within a study of blood T cell repertoires in COVID-19. Study summary: Material from acute and convalescent COVID-19 was sourced from the United States, Italy and Spain. PBMCs, B-cell-depleted T cells, or T cells provided the cDNA or gDNA that made up the material.

How the authors handled the data: Amplification with reference gene primers provided the estimates of nucleated cell counts. The method was immunoSEQ multiplex PCR; TCRdb's version includes in-frame clones alone and lacks a portion of them. The D gene and trimming were derived from the DNA, and the V and J assignments and clone size from that table. This repertoire shows a few hundred thousand clones, 75% to 90% found once; its top ten account for less than 6%. The CDR3 totals 17 residues. V was clipped by 3 bases and J by 6 bases, with 24 bases between them. Germline CDR1 GTSNPN, CDR2 SVGIG (reference sequence).

This clonotype originated in a man in his sixties who had recovered from COVID-19. Sequencing was done on a sample of peripheral blood. The V call is TRBV30, the J call TRBJ1-5, with D maybe TRBD1 (6 bases). This CDR3 reads CAWSSRGGPGLSQPQHF. CDR3 in DNA: TGTGCCTGGAGCTCGCGGGGGGGCCCCGGGTTGAGTCAGCCCCAGCATTTT.